A selection of T cell receptor beta chains follows, all from one sample in a study of control samples from healthy donors and cancer patients. The data were produced by immunoSEQ multiplex PCR, yet TCRdb's version contains in-frame clones alone and is incomplete. The table has roughly 100,000 clones, roughly 80% seen once; the top ten hold less than 15%. The source material was blood. These receptors all come from a woman between 50 and 59 years old in good health. Each CDR3 is given with its conserved first and last residue. D genes are given only for firm matches. Clone size is given for some rows only: seen once, a few or many times, or a class if the clone is expanded.

j_call: TRBJ2-5
v_call: TRBV6-1
clone_size: few
d_call: TRBD2
cdr3_length: 13
cdr3_aa: CASREAGGETQYF
cdr3_nt: TGTGCCAGCAGAGAAGCGGGGGGAGAGACCCAGTACTTC

j_call: TRBJ2-1
v_call: TRBV10-3
clone_size: once
d_call: TRBD1
cdr3_length: 14
cdr3_aa: CATVLARGRNEQFF
cdr3_nt: TGTGCCACCGTGCTGGCTAGGGGGCGGAATGAGCAGTTCTTC

j_call: TRBJ1-4
v_call: TRBV28
clone_size: -
d_call: TRBD1
cdr3_length: 14
cdr3_aa: CASSFWQGVEKLFF
cdr3_nt: TGTGCCAGCAGTTTTTGGCAGGGGGTTGAAAAACTGTTTTTT

j_call: TRBJ2-5
v_call: TRBV18
clone_size: few
d_call: -
cdr3_length: 15
cdr3_aa: CASSPPGGQGETQYF
cdr3_nt: TGTGCCAGCTCACCACCGGGCGGGCAAGGAGAGACCCAGTACTTC

j_call: TRBJ1-1
v_call: TRBV7-9
clone_size: -
d_call: -
cdr3_length: 14
cdr3_aa: CASSFQGVNTEAFF
cdr3_nt: TGTGCCAGCAGCTTCCAGGGAGTGAACACTGAAGCTTTCTTT

j_call: TRBJ1-5
v_call: TRBV19
clone_size: -
d_call: TRBD1
cdr3_length: 14
cdr3_aa: CASNDRASNQPQHF
cdr3_nt: TGTGCCAGTAACGACAGGGCTAGCAATCAGCCCCAGCATTTT

j_call: TRBJ1-1
v_call: TRBV7-2
clone_size: -
d_call: -
cdr3_length: 14
cdr3_aa: CASRSGIEGTEAFF
cdr3_nt: TGTGCCAGCAGGTCAGGGATAGAAGGCACTGAAGCTTTCTTT

j_call: TRBJ2-7
v_call: TRBV19
clone_size: -
d_call: -
cdr3_length: 15
cdr3_aa: CASSGPSGAHYEQYF
cdr3_nt: TGTGCCAGTAGTGGGCCGAGTGGGGCACACTACGAGCAGTACTTC

j_call: TRBJ2-6
v_call: TRBV7-9
clone_size: -
d_call: TRBD2
cdr3_length: 16
cdr3_aa: CASTPSGGFGANVLTF
cdr3_nt: TGTGCCAGCACACCTTCGGGGGGGTTTGGGGCCAACGTCCTGACTTTC

j_call: TRBJ2-2
v_call: TRBV2
clone_size: few
d_call: -
cdr3_length: 12
cdr3_aa: CASTPERGELFF
cdr3_nt: TGTGCCAGCACCCCCGAGCGCGGGGAGCTGTTTTTT

j_call: TRBJ2-7
v_call: TRBV7-2
clone_size: -
d_call: -
cdr3_length: 15
cdr3_aa: CASSLSKVGSYEQYF
cdr3_nt: TGTGCCAGCAGCTTATCGAAAGTCGGCTCCTACGAGCAGTACTTC

j_call: TRBJ1-5
v_call: TRBV5-6
clone_size: -
d_call: TRBD1
cdr3_length: 15
cdr3_aa: CASSPGTGDDQPQHF
cdr3_nt: TGTGCCAGCAGCCCGGGGACAGGGGACGATCAGCCCCAGCATTTT

j_call: TRBJ2-7
v_call: TRBV7-7
clone_size: -
d_call: TRBD1
cdr3_length: 15
cdr3_aa: CASSYGTGGADEQYF
cdr3_nt: TGTGCTAGCAGCTATGGGACAGGGGGAGCGGATGAGCAGTACTTC

j_call: TRBJ2-1
v_call: TRBV7-2
clone_size: -
d_call: -
cdr3_length: 14
cdr3_aa: CASSLELKHNEQFF
cdr3_nt: TGTGCCAGCAGCTTAGAACTGAAACACAATGAGCAGTTCTTC

j_call: TRBJ2-7
v_call: TRBV6-1
clone_size: few
d_call: -
cdr3_length: 15
cdr3_aa: CASSEFDRTYYEQYF
cdr3_nt: TGTGCCAGCAGTGAATTCGACAGAACCTACTACGAGCAGTACTTC

j_call: TRBJ1-2
v_call: TRBV7-8
clone_size: -
d_call: -
cdr3_length: 15
cdr3_aa: CASSLEPLGDYGYTF
cdr3_nt: TGTGCCAGCAGCTTGGAGCCCCTCGGCGACTATGGCTACACCTTC

j_call: TRBJ1-6
v_call: TRBV5-1
clone_size: -
d_call: -
cdr3_length: 15
cdr3_aa: CASSLAGQNLSPLHF
cdr3_nt: TGCGCCAGCAGCTTGGCCGGACAGAATCTATCACCCCTCCACTTT

j_call: TRBJ2-2
v_call: TRBV19
clone_size: -
d_call: -
cdr3_length: 14
cdr3_aa: CASQGGMNTGELFF
cdr3_nt: TGTGCCAGTCAGGGGGGTATGAACACCGGGGAGCTGTTTTTT

j_call: TRBJ2-7
v_call: TRBV4-3
clone_size: -
d_call: -
cdr3_length: 14
cdr3_aa: CASSQDLQVYEQYF
cdr3_nt: TGCGCCAGCAGCCAAGATCTTCAGGTATACGAGCAGTACTTC

j_call: TRBJ2-5
v_call: TRBV29-1
clone_size: -
d_call: TRBD2
cdr3_length: 13
cdr3_aa: CSPRLAGEETQYF
cdr3_nt: TGCAGCCCTCGACTAGCGGGGGAAGAGACCCAGTACTTC

j_call: TRBJ1-1
v_call: TRBV6-2/TRBV6-3
clone_size: few
d_call: TRBD1
cdr3_length: 15
cdr3_aa: CASSYTPGQGTEAFF
cdr3_nt: TGTGCCAGCAGTTACACCCCGGGACAGGGCACTGAAGCTTTCTTT

j_call: TRBJ2-3
v_call: TRBV6-5
clone_size: -
d_call: -
cdr3_length: 14
cdr3_aa: CASSYGFLGDTQYF
cdr3_nt: TGTGCCAGCAGTTACGGTTTTTTGGGAGATACGCAGTATTTT

j_call: TRBJ1-6
v_call: TRBV5-6
clone_size: -
d_call: -
cdr3_length: 16
cdr3_aa: CASSLGAGRSNSPLHF
cdr3_nt: TGTGCCAGCAGCTTGGGCGCCGGCCGATCTAATTCACCCCTCCACTTT

j_call: TRBJ2-6
v_call: TRBV5-1
clone_size: -
d_call: TRBD1
cdr3_length: 18
cdr3_aa: CASSLATGALSGANVLTF
cdr3_nt: TGCGCCAGCAGCTTGGCCACAGGGGCCCTATCTGGGGCCAACGTCCTGACTTTC

j_call: TRBJ1-2
v_call: TRBV28
clone_size: -
d_call: -
cdr3_length: 14
cdr3_aa: CASTVTGPNYGYTF
cdr3_nt: TGTGCCAGCACCGTCACAGGGCCTAACTATGGCTACACCTTC

j_call: TRBJ2-3
v_call: TRBV27
clone_size: -
d_call: TRBD2
cdr3_length: 16
cdr3_aa: CASRDRRLAGGDTQYF
cdr3_nt: TGTGCCAGCAGAGACCGCCGACTAGCGGGAGGCGATACGCAGTATTTT

j_call: TRBJ1-1
v_call: TRBV19
clone_size: many
d_call: -
cdr3_length: 14
cdr3_aa: CASSIWGLDTEAFF
cdr3_nt: TGTGCCAGTAGTATATGGGGGCTTGACACTGAAGCTTTCTTT